Sequencing of this T cell receptor beta chain was carried out in a study of blood T cell repertoires in COVID-19 (TCRdb year 2020). Looking at the study overall: The collaborator samples originated in the United States, Italy and Spain and spanned the acute and convalescent phases of COVID-19. The prospective study material was composed of cDNA or gDNA derived from T cells, B-cell-depleted T cells, or PBMCs. Deeply sampled blood TCRbeta repertoires from subjects exposed to, actively infected with, or recovered from COVID-19 were included in the dataset. The repertoires were made available in a free public database intended to serve as a resource for research on the immune response to SARS-CoV-2. The samples were drawn from the first 160 participants of the ongoing ImmuneRACE study and from 950 to 1,500 subjects provided by 6 global collaborators. Nearly every sample came with metadata listing a de-identified subject ID, COVID-19 status, age in years and sex. Where HLA class I and class II types were available, the types were taken from metadata supplied by the sample provider, not from assay-based typing. Results the study describes overall, beyond this receptor: The amount of clinical and demographic metadata varied by source and participant and was provided uncurated.

V drops 3 bases and J drops 7 bases, leaving 13 bases in between. Measured from the cysteine to the phenylalanine, the CDR3 is 13 residues long. Kept here is only the CDR3 DNA, which spans 39 bases and is read in frame from base 1. CDR1 and CDR2 (SQVTM, ANQGSEA) derive from the germline V gene. Whole blood was collected in K2EDTA tubes by collaborating institutions according to the institutions' own protocols. For TCRbeta analysis, collaborators shipped samples as frozen whole blood, isolated PBMCs, or DNA extracted from either of those sample types. The immunoSEQ Assay, a bias-controlled multiplex PCR, was used to amplify TCRbeta CDR3 regions from genomic DNA. The original methods were these. Within the assay, amplification of reference gene primers was used to estimate how many nucleated cells each sample contained. Sequence reads were collapsed and filtered to measure the absolute abundance of every unique TCRbeta CDR3 rearrangement. For each sample, productive Simpson clonality was calculated as the square root of Simpson's diversity index across productive rearrangements. Not all clones reach the TCRdb copy of this immuneACCESS table, which keeps in-frame sequences only. Checked studies attribute under half of the gap to unresolved V genes and leave the rest unexplained. Clonal size and the V and J genes are those of that table, whereas D and trimming came from the DNA. The sample has over 20,000 clones on record, 88% of them singletons. The ten top clones hold about 17% of the sample.

Comment on this clone: The antigen it binds to is not known. Base qualities are not provided; no much larger clone lies one nucleotide away.

In this chain, TRBV29-1 is recombined with TRBJ2-1, and the D gene may be TRBD1, 6 bases matching. The sequencing sample was made of peripheral blood. This receptor was identified in a man aged 70 or older with acute or convalescent COVID-19. The CDR3 here reads CSVDRGALNEQFF. The nucleotides read TGCAGCGTTGACAGGGGAGCTTTGAATGAGCAGTTCTTC.